Listed here are 26 T cell receptor beta chains from one sample, sequenced in a study of OX40 agonist ivuxolimab in advanced cancers. Sequencing was performed with immunoSEQ multiplex PCR; in TCRdb, only in-frame clones are kept and a portion is missing. The sample holds about 60,000 clones, 86% seen once. The sample was CD4+ or CD8+ T cells sorted from blood, taken in a trial of the OX40 agonist ivuxolimab. Source of these receptors: an adult with an advanced solid tumor such as melanoma, head and neck, liver or kidney cancer.

Only one count was recorded for this clone. The chain combines TRBV9 with TRBJ2-7; no definite D call. The germline CDR1 and CDR2 sequences are SGDLS and YYNGEE. The CDR3 loop spans 14 amino acids. The V end lost 0 bases, the J end lost 3 bases, and 10 bases lay between the germline ends. CDR3 region: CASSVEGLGYEQYF. CDR3 sequence (DNA): TGTGCCAGCAGCGTAGAAGGGCTAGGCTACGAGCAGTACTTC.

This clone was seen a handful of times. The chain carries TRBV7-8 and TRBJ1-6; the D is unclear. The CDR3 contains 14 residues. V gave up 1 base and J gave up 6 bases, with 7 bases separating them. The V gene's germline CDR1 is SGHVS and CDR2 FQNEAQ. The CDR3 DNA reads TGTGCCAGCAGCTTAGTGCACGGTAATTCACCCCTCCACTTT. Its translation is CASSLVHGNSPLHF.

The chain links TRBV27 to TRBJ2-3; no clear D gene. Germline-derived CDR1 and CDR2 are MNHEY and SMNVEV (reference sequence). The V and J ends lost 5 bases and 0 bases respectively, with 18 bases between them. The CDR3 has 17 amino acids. CDR3 sequence reads: CASSPQHRPYSTDTQYF. The CDR3 DNA reads TGTGCCAGCAGTCCACAACATAGGCCCTATAGCACAGATACGCAGTATTTT.

The chain uses TRBV19 and TRBJ1-2; D not certain. The CDR3 runs 15 residues. Germline V gene lookup returns CDR1 LNHDA and CDR2 SQIVND (reference sequence). V shed 7 bases and J shed 4 bases, with 19 bases lying between them. CDR3 sequence: CASMEEAISTYGYTF. CDR3 nucleotide sequence: TGTGCCAGTATGGAGGAGGCTATATCGACCTATGGCTACACCTTC.

The CDR3 nucleotides read TGTGCCATCAGTGAGTCTGGACCGATTTACGAGCAGTACTTC. Its protein product is CAISESGPIYEQYF. J is TRBJ2-7 and V is TRBV10-3; unclear D gene. Trimming took off 0 bases at V and 4 bases at J, with 10 bases between the two ends. The germline V gene has CDR1 ENHRY and CDR2 SYGVKD. This CDR3 contains 14 residues.

A remark on this clone: Other DNA sequences of this sample code for an identical CDR3. This rearrangement joins TRBV5-1 to TRBJ2-7; D unresolved. This CDR3 contains 12 residues. Germline CDR1 and CDR2: SGHRS and YFSETQ. V lost 0 bases and J 3 bases, leaving 4 bases between the germline ends. As DNA, the CDR3 is TGCGCCAGCAGCTTGGATAACTACGAGCAGTACTTC. Its protein is CASSLDNYEQYF. Based on the CDR3 plus reference TRBV5-1 and TRBJ2-7, the full variable domain is KAGVTQTPRYLIKTRGQQVTLSCSPISGHRSVSWYQQTPGQGLQFLFEYFSETQRNKGNFPGRFSGRQFSNSRSEMNVSTLELGDSALYLCASSLDNYEQYFGPGTRLTVT.

This chain joins TRBV30 and TRBJ1-2; 8 nucleotides match TRBD1. The CDR3 is 14 amino acids. Germline V gives CDR1 GTSNPN, CDR2 SVGIG (reference sequence). V was pared by 1 base and J by 4 bases, with 5 bases of the junction left unmatched. The CDR3 sequence: CAWSGTGSGYGYTF. The CDR3 DNA sequence: TGTGCCTGGAGTGGGACAGGGTCGGGCTATGGCTACACCTTC.

The chain recombines TRBV5-1 with TRBJ2-5; 12 nucleotides match TRBD2. CDR3 length: 17 residues. Germline values: CDR1 SGHRS, CDR2 YFSETQ. Trimming took 4 bases from V and 4 from J; bases not matched to a gene: 11. In DNA form, the CDR3 reads TGCGCCAGCAGCCCTGGACTAGCGGGGAGGAATCGAGAGACCCAGTACTTC. Protein sequence: CASSPGLAGRNRETQYF.

This chain joins TRBV4-2 and TRBJ2-5, with 12 bases that match TRBD2. Per the germline V gene, CDR1 is LGHNA and CDR2 is YNFKEQ. The CDR3 contains 17 residues. The J segment lost 4 bases and the V segment lost 4 bases, leaving 10 bases of the junction unmatched. The CDR3 spells CASSLTASGGALETQYF. CDR3 nucleotide sequence: TGTGCCAGCAGCCTGACCGCTAGCGGGGGGGCTCTAGAGACCCAGTACTTC.

V is TRBV4-1 and J is TRBJ1-5, with 12 bases lining up with TRBD1. CDR3 length: 19 residues. V trimming: 0 bases; J trimming: 2 bases; junction bases outside the gene matches: 8. Germline V lookup: CDR1 MGHRA, CDR2 YSYEKL. The CDR3 nucleotides are TGCGCCAGCAGCCAAGATGGGACAGGGGGCTCAGGGGGCAATCAGCCCCAGCATTTT. This sequence encodes CASSQDGTGGSGGNQPQHF.

The V and J genes are TRBV18 and TRBJ1-4; D ambiguous. Germline assignment: CDR1 KGHSH and CDR2 LQKENI. This CDR3 spans 14 amino acids. V dropped 6 bases and J dropped 0 bases, with 8 bases sitting between them. CDR3 in amino acids: CASSRDATNEKLFF. The CDR3 DNA is TGTGCCAGCTCGAGAGACGCAACTAATGAAAAACTGTTTTTT.

The V gene is TRBV18, the J gene TRBJ1-4, with D uncertain. Deletions cut 3 bases from V and 0 bases from J, with 14 bases between. This CDR3 region has 17 residues. CDR1 is KGHSH and CDR2 is LQKENI in the germline V gene. The CDR3 nucleotides are TGTGCCAGCTCACCGCTTTCTCCGGGAACAACTAATGAAAAACTGTTTTTT. It encodes CASSPLSPGTTNEKLFF.

The chain uses TRBV2 and TRBJ1-1, with no clear D. Germline CDR1 SNHLY, CDR2 FYNNEI. CDR3 length equals 14 residues. V dropped 4 bases and J dropped 2 bases, with 11 bases sitting between them. The CDR3 loop reads CASSVLVTNTEAFF. In DNA form, the CDR3 reads TGTGCCAGCAGTGTTCTGGTGACAAACACTGAAGCTTTCTTT.

The rearrangement links TRBV7-2 to TRBJ2-2; D is unresolved. Trimming took 0 bases from V and 1 from J, leaving 9 bases between them. The CDR3 is 16 amino acids. From germline, CDR1 is SGHTA and CDR2 FQGNSA. The CDR3 DNA follows: TGTGCCAGCAGCTTAGCCGGACGGCTGAACACCGGGGAGCTGTTTTTT. Protein: CASSLAGRLNTGELFF. Based on the CDR3 plus reference TRBV7-2 and TRBJ2-2, the full variable domain is GAGVSQSPSNKVTEKGKDVELRCDPISGHTALYWYRQSLGQGLEFLIYFQGNSAPDKSGLPSDRFSAERTGGSVSTLTIQRTQQEDSAVYLCASSLAGRLNTGELFFGEGSRLTVL.

This clone appeared once. This chain joins TRBV30 and TRBJ1-5; 7 bases match TRBD1. The CDR3 totals 13 residues. After removal of 5 bases from V and 5 bases from J, the junction contained 6 bases not matched to a gene. Germline values: CDR1 GTSNPN, CDR2 SVGIG (reference sequence). The CDR3 protein is CAWSRDSYQPQHF. CDR3 in DNA: TGTGCCTGGTCCCGGGACAGTTATCAGCCCCAGCATTTT.

The rearrangement uses TRBV5-1 and TRBJ2-2, with D tentatively TRBD1 (6 bases). Trimming took off 4 bases at V and 6 bases at J, with 13 bases between the two ends. This CDR3 contains 14 residues. Per germline, CDR1 SGHRS and CDR2 YFSETQ. This CDR3 reads CASSQLQGSGELFF. The DNA for the CDR3 is TGCGCCAGCAGCCAACTACAGGGTTCCGGGGAGCTGTTTTTT.

The rearrangement joins TRBV18 to TRBJ2-5; D is perhaps TRBD2 (5 bases). Germline V gives CDR1 KGHSH, CDR2 LQKENI. V was pared by 3 bases and J by 0 bases, with 14 bases between. This CDR3 region has 16 residues. The chain's CDR3 is CASSPVVTTYQETQYF. CDR3 nucleotide sequence: TGTGCCAGCTCACCGGTGGTGACTACCTACCAAGAGACCCAGTACTTC.

This chain joins TRBV5-6 and TRBJ1-4, with 7 bases fitting TRBD1. Germline CDR1 and CDR2: SGHDT and YYEEEE. With 4 bases clipped from V and 5 bases from J, the junction kept 5 bases outside the gene matches. The CDR3 is 14 residues long. CDR3 bases: TGTGCCAGCAGCCTCGGGACAGTGAATGAAAAACTGTTTTTT. This codes for CASSLGTVNEKLFF.

This clone was counted between two and nine times. The chain links TRBV19 to TRBJ2-3; a weak D match, TRBD1 (5 bases). The CDR3 is made up of 15 amino acids. Trimming cost V 3 bases and J 4 bases, with 14 bases left between them. In germline, CDR1 is LNHDA, CDR2 SQIVND (reference sequence). As DNA, the CDR3 is TGTGCCAGTAGTATCCAGGGTGGTCCGCCAGATACGCAGTATTTT. Translated, it gives CASSIQGGPPDTQYF.

This clone was detected once. The rearrangement joins TRBV5-4 to TRBJ1-2, with D tentatively TRBD1 (6 bases). Trimming removed 2 bases at V and 4 bases at J, with 12 bases between. The CDR3 length is 14 residues. Per the germline V gene, CDR1 is SGHNT and CDR2 is YYREEE (reference sequence). The chain's CDR3 is CASSLRQGIYGYTF. The CDR3 DNA reads TGTGCCAGCAGCTTACGGCAGGGGATCTATGGCTACACCTTC.

The chain is built from TRBV5-1 and TRBJ1-4; the D gene is possibly TRBD1 (6 bases). Germline V gene data show CDR1 as SGHRS and CDR2 as YFSETQ. V lost 4 bases to trimming and J lost 3 bases, with 13 bases between them. The CDR3 consists of 15 residues. The CDR3: CASSILGGPNEKLFF. CDR3 in DNA: TGCGCCAGCAGCATCCTAGGGGGGCCTAATGAAAAACTGTTTTTT.

The rearrangement joins TRBV5-6 to TRBJ1-2, with 10 bases aligning to TRBD1. V trimming: 4 bases; J trimming: 6 bases; junction bases outside the gene matches: 3. Germline-derived CDR1 and CDR2 are SGHDT and YYEEEE. CDR3 length: 13 residues. The CDR3 spells CASSLDRGHGYTF. DNA for the CDR3: TGTGCCAGCAGCCTAGACAGGGGGCATGGCTACACCTTC.

This clone was seen a handful of times. This sequence joins TRBV7-9 and TRBJ2-5; D remains ambiguous. V was trimmed by 5 bases and J by 0 bases, leaving 13 bases between them. The CDR3 is made up of 15 amino acids. The germline V gene encodes CDR1 SEHNR and CDR2 FQNEAQ (reference sequence). The CDR3 coding sequence is TGTGCCAGCAGCCCCGGCTATAGAAACCAAGAGACCCAGTACTTC. This translates into CASSPGYRNQETQYF.

The chain employs TRBV6-6 and TRBJ1-3, with D maybe TRBD1 (6 bases). CDR3 length: 16 residues. Germline CDR1 reads MNHNY; CDR2 reads SVGAGI (reference sequence). Trimming shortened V by 0 bases and J by 6 bases, and 15 bases separated the two germline ends. This chain's CDR3 is CASSYSKGVRANTIYF. As DNA, the CDR3 is TGTGCCAGCAGTTACTCGAAGGGGGTTCGCGCAAACACCATATATTTT.

This clone is a singleton in its sample. The V and J genes are TRBV14 and TRBJ2-7; TRBD1 matches at 9 bases. The length of the CDR3 is 14 residues. The germline V gene has CDR1 SGHDN and CDR2 FVKESK. V trimming: 4 bases; J trimming: 4 bases; junction bases outside the gene matches: 5. The CDR3 here is CASSRDRVSYEQYF. The CDR3 DNA reads as TGTGCCAGCAGCCGGGACAGGGTCTCTTACGAGCAGTACTTC.

V and J are TRBV7-9 and TRBJ1-6; D unresolved. V lost 1 base and J 7 bases, leaving 8 bases between the germline ends. Germline V CDR1 and CDR2: SEHNR, FQNEAQ (reference sequence). The CDR3 is made up of 14 amino acids. The CDR3 region has the DNA TGTGCCAGCAGCTTAGGGGGTCCGAATTCACCCCTCCACTTT. Translated, it gives CASSLGGPNSPLHF.